Included here is one T cell receptor (beta chain) sequence, with context. Antigen: not known. The data stem from a study of pediatric ulcerative colitis. Produced via immunoSEQ multiplex PCR; TCRdb's table is partial and in-frame only. This table has roughly 30,000 clones, roughly four fifths appearing once. The CDR3 is 15 amino acids. V was pared by 0 bases and J by 0 bases, with 6 bases between. CDR1 and CDR2 from the germline V gene are SGHRS and YFSETQ. Findings and limits, study-wide: A couple of patients had blood samples with substantially reduced template counts.

The clonotype originates from a boy younger than 18 with severe ulcerative colitis. The V and J genes are TRBV5-1 and TRBJ2-2; D unclear. Sequencing input: blood. The CDR3 nucleotides read TGCGCCAGCAGCTTGGGACCGACGAACACCGGGGAGCTGTTTTTT. Its protein is CASSLGPTNTGELFF.